This T cell receptor (beta chain) was captured in a study of blood T cell repertoires in COVID-19. Study details: Sources were T cells, B-cell-depleted T cells, or PBMCs; the material itself was cDNA or gDNA.

One Seattle source followed patients from active infection through their disease course. Sequencing used immunoSEQ multiplex PCR; TCRdb keeps in-frame clones, though not all of them. The data contain around 360,000 clones, 70% to 90% of them singletons. This CDR3 spans 13 amino acids. Germline values: CDR1 LNHDA, CDR2 SQIVND (reference sequence). Losses at the gene ends were 6 bases for V and 7 bases for J; bases not matched to a gene: 6. The chain links TRBV19 to TRBJ1-1; 9 positions match TRBD1. Sequencing used peripheral blood. The TCR originated in a woman aged 30 to 39 with COVID-19, enrolled during active disease. This CDR3 reads CASSLDRGIEAFF. The CDR3 DNA reads TGTGCCAGTAGCCTAGACAGGGGGATTGAAGCTTTCTTT.